Shown below are 19 T cell receptor beta chains from a single sample sequenced in a study of molecular identifiers for immune sequencing clone quantification. TCRdb fed the PCR reads into MiXCR, producing one record per CDR3 protein. The data show over 600,000 distinct CDR3 sequences, 15% to 20% seen once. Sequencing used naive CD8+ T cells from blood, with Jurkat cell RNA spiked in. Described subset: FACS-sorted CD8+CD4-CCR7+CD45RA+ naive T cells. The origin of the receptors is a human donor in good health. Some libraries in this study had Jurkat cell RNA spiked in.

This clonotype was observed a few times. V usage is TRBV5-4 and J usage is TRBJ2-5; 11 bases agree with TRBD1. The trim removed 6 bases at V and 4 bases at J, leaving 8 bases unmatched. The germline V gene encodes CDR1 SGHNT and CDR2 YYREEE (reference sequence). The CDR3 is 15 residues long. As DNA, the CDR3 is TGTGCCAGCAACTCCGGGACAGGGGGGCCAGAGACCCAGTACTTC. It specifies CASNSGTGGPETQYF.

Of note for this clonotype: A much larger clone lies a single base off, so this may be a read error. The chain couples TRBV6-2 or TRBV6-3 to TRBJ2-7; D is uncertain. The CDR3 is 13 residues long. V was pared by 6 bases and J by 0 bases, with 9 bases between. CDR1 is MNHEY, CDR2 SVGEGT, per germline. The CDR3: CASRVGYSYEQYF. The CDR3 DNA reads TGTGCCAGCAGAGTCGGATACTCCTACGAGCAGTACTTC.

About this clonotype itself: A read error may account for a junction end that differs from germline. This chain links TRBV12-3 or TRBV12-4 with TRBJ1-2; perhaps TRBD1 as D (5 bases). This CDR3 comprises 12 residues. The CDR3 spells CASSLGVGGYAF. The CDR3, as DNA: TGTGCCAGCAGCTTAGGGGTCGGCGGCTACGCCTTC.

The V gene is TRBV6-2 or TRBV6-3, the J gene TRBJ1-1, with 10 bases matching TRBD1. The junction had 5 bases not matched to a gene; V was cut back by 5 bases and J by 5 bases. Germline V CDR1 and CDR2: MNHEY, SVGEGT. The CDR3 has 14 amino acids. The CDR3 bases are TGTGCCAGCAGTAAGGACAGGGGGTTGACTGAAGCTTTCTTT. Its translation: CASSKDRGLTEAFF.

To note about this clonotype: Since a much larger clone is just one base distant, this may be a read error. The final CDR3 position lacks the conserved phenylalanine or tryptophan, pointing to a likely read error. The chain has TRBV29-1 and TRBJ2-5; maybe TRBD1 (6 bases). This CDR3 spans 13 amino acids. Germline V gives CDR1 SQVTM, CDR2 ANQGSEA. V shed 2 bases and J shed 5 bases, with 12 bases lying between them. The DNA for the CDR3 is TGCAGCGTTGAAATGGGGGCGAATGAGACCCAGTACTCC. Residues: CSVEMGANETQYS.

As concerns this clonotype: A clone one base away is much larger, so this may be a read error. The chain recombines TRBV6-6 with TRBJ1-5; D ambiguous. Germline assignment: CDR1 MNHNY and CDR2 SVGAGI (reference sequence). Trimming stripped 4 bases from V and 1 base from J, with 11 bases between. The CDR3 consists of 15 residues. CDR3 region: CASSSGPPSNQPQHF. The CDR3 DNA sequence: TGTGCCAGCAGTTCTGGACCCCCGAGCAATCAGCCCCAGCATTTT.

At least ten counts were recorded for this clonotype. J is TRBJ2-2 and V is TRBV7-9; TRBD2 matches at 9 bases. The CDR3 has 18 amino acids. V dropped 2 bases and J dropped 0; count of bases not matched to a gene: 7. The germline CDR1 and CDR2 sequences are SEHNR and FQNEAQ (reference sequence). The CDR3 here is CASSLWGSGRTNTGELFF. The CDR3 region has the DNA TGTGCCAGCAGCTTATGGGGTAGCGGGAGAACGAACACCGGGGAGCTGTTTTTT.

This clonotype was seen at least ten times. CDR3 loop: CASSQIAGGRNEQFF. CDR3 in DNA: TGCGCCAGCAGCCAAATAGCGGGGGGGCGTAATGAGCAGTTCTTC. V is TRBV4-1 and J is TRBJ2-1, with TRBD2 matching 11 bases. The CDR3 consists of 15 residues. Germline lookup yields CDR1 MGHRA and CDR2 YSYEKL. Trimming cost V 2 bases and J 7 bases; bases outside gene matches: 4.

This clonotype was detected a few times. This chain connects TRBV12-3 or TRBV12-4 to TRBJ1-2; D possibly corresponds to TRBD1 (6 bases). V was clipped by 5 bases and J by 4 bases, with 17 bases between them. The CDR3 loop spans 15 amino acids. CDR3 bases: TGTGCCAGCAGTCTCCGGGGGGCGCGGGTCTATGGCTACACCTTC. Amino acid sequence: CASSLRGARVYGYTF.

Of note for this clonotype: A much larger clone lies a single base off, so this may be a read error. The chain has TRBV20-1 and TRBJ1-1, with D hard to call. CDR3 size: 13 residues. In germline, CDR1 is DFQATT, CDR2 SNEGSKA (reference sequence). The CDR3 region is CSASGEANTEASF. The CDR3 region has the DNA TGCAGTGCTAGTGGGGAAGCGAACACTGAAGCTTCCTTT.

This clonotype was found a few times. This chain joins TRBV11-2 and TRBJ2-5, with 7 bases fitting TRBD1. CDR1 and CDR2 (germline): SGHAT, FQNNGV. The CDR3 covers 14 residues. The junction had 8 bases not matched to a gene; V was cut back by 5 bases and J by 5 bases. This CDR3 is CASSPEQGLETQYF. In DNA form, the CDR3 reads TGTGCCAGCAGCCCCGAACAGGGGCTGGAGACCCAGTACTTC.

This clonotype was counted between two and nine times. One junction end disagrees with the germline gene, perhaps due to a read error. The rearrangement links TRBV12-5 to TRBJ2-5; tentative D call: TRBD1 (6 bases). Germline lookup yields CDR1 LGHNT and CDR2 FRNRAP. The CDR3 is 12 residues long. The CDR3 spells CASGLGTTGQNF. DNA of the CDR3: TGTGCTAGTGGTTTGGGAACGACAGGACAAAACTTC.

In its sample, this clonotype was seen a few times. This chain links TRBV12-3 or TRBV12-4 with TRBJ2-7; 11 bases align to TRBD2. The CDR3 is 16 residues long. V lost 6 bases, J lost 0 bases, and 7 bases stayed unmatched. The DNA for the CDR3 is TGTGCCAGCAGACCTACCGGGACTAGCGGCTCCTACGAGCAGTACTTC. Its translation is CASRPTGTSGSYEQYF.

The chain is built from TRBV20-1 and TRBJ1-1; no definite D call. The CDR3 contains 13 residues. Germline V gene sequence: CDR1 DFQATT, CDR2 SNEGSKA (reference sequence). Deletions cut 3 bases from V and 4 bases from J, with 12 bases between. The CDR3 loop reads CSASGQKSTEAFF. Here the CDR3 DNA reads TGCAGTGCTAGTGGGCAGAAGAGCACTGAAGCTTTCTTT.

The chain uses TRBV7-2 and TRBJ2-1, with TRBD2 matching 8 bases. The germline CDR1 and CDR2 sequences are SGHTA and FQGNSA. V lost 7 bases, J lost 2 bases, and 10 bases stayed unmatched. The CDR3 is made up of 16 amino acids. CDR3 residues: CASTGGAGGAYNEQFF. The CDR3 coding sequence is TGTGCCAGCACCGGAGGGGCGGGAGGAGCCTACAATGAGCAGTTCTTC.

This clonotype has ten or more counts. The V call is TRBV30, the J call TRBJ2-3; 8 positions agree with TRBD2. Trimming cost V 2 bases and J 5 bases; bases outside gene matches: 3. The CDR3 totals 13 residues. The germline V gene encodes CDR1 GTSNPN and CDR2 SVGIG (reference sequence). CDR3 nucleotides: TGTGCCTGGAGTAGACTAGCGAGAGATACGCAGTATTTT. Its protein is CAWSRLARDTQYF. Variable domain in full (rest from reference TRBV30 and TRBJ2-3): SQTIHQWPATLVQPVGSPLSLECTVEGTSNPNLYWYRQAAGRGLQLLFYSVGIGQISSEVPQNLSASRPQDRQFILSSKKLLLSDSGFYLCAWSRLARDTQYFGPGTRLTVL.

This clonotype was picked up a small number of times. This rearrangement joins TRBV19 to TRBJ2-1; possibly TRBD1 or TRBD2 for D (5 bases each). Germline V CDR1 and CDR2: LNHDA, SQIVND (reference sequence). The length of the CDR3 is 13 residues. The V and J ends lost 5 bases and 6 bases respectively, with 11 bases between them. The CDR3 DNA follows: TGTGCCAGTAGTGGGGGTAGCATCAATGAGCAGTTCTTC. Translating gives CASSGGSINEQFF.

With regard to this clonotype: One end of the junction fails to match germline, which may point to a read error. The chain couples TRBV7-7 to TRBJ2-3; D tentatively reads TRBD1 or TRBD2 (5 bases each). The V gene's germline CDR1 is SSHAT and CDR2 FNYEAQ (reference sequence). CDR3 length: 14 residues. The CDR3 protein is CASSLAPGADTQYF. CDR3 nucleotide sequence: TGTGCTAGCAGCTTAGCCCCCGGGGCCGATACGCAGTATTTT.

In its sample, this clonotype was seen a few times. The chain is built from TRBV11-2 and TRBJ2-3, with 12 nucleotides matching TRBD1. There are 16 residues in the CDR3. The V gene's germline CDR1 is SGHAT and CDR2 FQNNGV. With V trimmed by 5 bases and J by 2 bases, 5 bases remained unmatched. CDR3 loop: CASSPGTGGLTDTQYF. The CDR3 nucleotides read TGTGCCAGCAGCCCGGGGACAGGGGGCCTCACAGATACGCAGTATTTT. Drawing the rest from reference TRBV11-2 and TRBJ2-3, the complete variable domain is EAGVAQSPRYKIIEKRQSVAFWCNPISGHATLYWYQQILGQGPKLLIQFQNNGVVDDSQLPKDRFSAERLKGVDSTLKIQPAKLEDSAVYLCASSPGTGGLTDTQYFGPGTRLTVL.